Listed below are T cell receptor beta chains from one sample, sequenced in a study of T cell responses to AZD1222 COVID-19 vaccine. Generated by immunoSEQ multiplex PCR, the TCRdb table keeps only in-frame clones and is missing some. The sample lists about 130,000 clones, 88% occurring once. Source: peripheral blood, taken on day 0 of MenACWY control vaccination. These receptors were obtained from an adult in good health. Both conserved end residues are part of each CDR3. A D gene is named only where the DNA matches it firmly. For some rows the clone size is stated as once, few or many, or as a class when expanded; others skip it.

D gene: TRBD1; clone size: -; J gene: TRBJ2-7; V gene: TRBV19; CDR3 length: 14; CDR3 DNA: TGTGCCAGTAGTGAGACAGGGGGCCTCTACGAGCAGTACTTC; CDR3 protein: CASSETGGLYEQYF
D gene: TRBD1; clone size: -; J gene: TRBJ1-5; V gene: TRBV4-2; CDR3 length: 19; CDR3 DNA: TGTGCCAGCAGCCCGGGGGACAGGGACCTCCAACTGAAGGCTCAGCCCCAGCATTTT; CDR3 protein: CASSPGDRDLQLKAQPQHF
D gene: -; clone size: -; J gene: TRBJ1-2; V gene: TRBV21-1; CDR3 length: 17; CDR3 DNA: TGTGCCAGCACCCCCAGGCGGGGACCGACCGGGGATTATGGCTACACCTTC; CDR3 protein: CASTPRRGPTGDYGYTF
D gene: -; clone size: few; J gene: TRBJ2-1; V gene: TRBV2; CDR3 length: 15; CDR3 DNA: TGTGCCAGCAGTGTTAGACCACAGCAGTACAATGAGCAGTTCTTC; CDR3 protein: CASSVRPQQYNEQFF
D gene: -; clone size: -; J gene: TRBJ1-1; V gene: TRBV6-5; CDR3 length: 14; CDR3 DNA: TGTGCCAGCAGTCCTACGGGGGGGTCTGGGGAAGCTTTCTTT; CDR3 protein: CASSPTGGSGEAFF
D gene: -; clone size: once; J gene: TRBJ1-4; V gene: TRBV5-4; CDR3 length: 17; CDR3 DNA: TGTGCCAGCAGCTTAGGGGGGGCTGCTGCAACTAATGAAAAACTGTTTTTT; CDR3 protein: CASSLGGAAATNEKLFF
D gene: -; clone size: -; J gene: TRBJ2-7; V gene: TRBV5-1; CDR3 length: 19; CDR3 DNA: TGCGCCAGCAGCTTGGCCATACTGAGGACAGCCCCTGGAGCATACGAGCAGTACTTC; CDR3 protein: CASSLAILRTAPGAYEQYF
D gene: -; clone size: once; J gene: TRBJ1-6; V gene: TRBV6-5; CDR3 length: 14; CDR3 DNA: TGTGCCAGCAGTTGGAGCTCCTATAATTCACCCCTCCACTTT; CDR3 protein: CASSWSSYNSPLHF
D gene: TRBD1; clone size: once; J gene: TRBJ2-3; V gene: TRBV9; CDR3 length: 16; CDR3 DNA: TGTGCCAGCAGCCCGCGACAGGGGGCTTTCACAGATACGCAGTATTTT; CDR3 protein: CASSPRQGAFTDTQYF
D gene: -; clone size: once; J gene: TRBJ2-7; V gene: TRBV5-8; CDR3 length: 11; CDR3 DNA: TGTGCCAGCAGCTTGGGCGGCGAGCAGTACTTC; CDR3 protein: CASSLGGEQYF
D gene: -; clone size: -; J gene: TRBJ2-6; V gene: TRBV19; CDR3 length: 15; CDR3 DNA: TGTGCCAGTAGTACCCGCGACAGTGGGGCCAACGTCCTGACTTTC; CDR3 protein: CASSTRDSGANVLTF
D gene: TRBD2; clone size: -; J gene: TRBJ2-7; V gene: TRBV11-2; CDR3 length: 15; CDR3 DNA: TGTGCCAGCAGCTCCGGACTAGCGGGAGCCTACGAGCAGTACTTC; CDR3 protein: CASSSGLAGAYEQYF
D gene: -; clone size: -; J gene: TRBJ1-5; V gene: TRBV28; CDR3 length: 12; CDR3 DNA: TGTGCCAGCAGCTCGGGCAATCAGCCCCAGCATTTT; CDR3 protein: CASSSGNQPQHF
D gene: TRBD2; clone size: -; J gene: TRBJ2-7; V gene: TRBV28; CDR3 length: 16; CDR3 DNA: TGTGCCAGCAGTGCGAAGCGGGGGAAAGTACTCCGCGAGCAGTACTTC; CDR3 protein: CASSAKRGKVLREQYF
D gene: TRBD1; clone size: -; J gene: TRBJ2-1; V gene: TRBV28; CDR3 length: 16; CDR3 DNA: TGTGCCAGCAGCCAACCTCGGACAGGGCTTTACAATGAGCAGTTCTTC; CDR3 protein: CASSQPRTGLYNEQFF
D gene: -; clone size: -; J gene: TRBJ1-1; V gene: TRBV5-1; CDR3 length: 16; CDR3 DNA: TGCGCCAGCAGCTTGGGCTCAGCGCCGATGAACACTGAAGCTTTCTTT; CDR3 protein: CASSLGSAPMNTEAFF
D gene: -; clone size: -; J gene: TRBJ1-2; V gene: TRBV6-5; CDR3 length: 15; CDR3 DNA: TGTGCCAGCAGTTTGGGAGACAGGTTAGGCTATGGCTACACCTTC; CDR3 protein: CASSLGDRLGYGYTF
D gene: -; clone size: -; J gene: TRBJ1-1; V gene: TRBV3-1/TRBV3-2; CDR3 length: 14; CDR3 DNA: TGTGCCAGCAGCCAATTCGGCGTTTGGACTGAAGCTTTCTTT; CDR3 protein: CASSQFGVWTEAFF
D gene: TRBD2; clone size: -; J gene: TRBJ2-3; V gene: TRBV3-1/TRBV3-2; CDR3 length: 15; CDR3 DNA: TGTGCCAGCAGCCGGGCGGGGGGAAGCACAGATACGCAGTATTTT; CDR3 protein: CASSRAGGSTDTQYF
D gene: TRBD1; clone size: -; J gene: TRBJ1-2; V gene: TRBV10-2; CDR3 length: 14; CDR3 DNA: TGCGCCAGCAAACCCGTAGGGGGCGACTATGGCTACACCTTC; CDR3 protein: CASKPVGGDYGYTF
D gene: TRBD1; clone size: -; J gene: TRBJ1-4; V gene: TRBV5-4; CDR3 length: 15; CDR3 DNA: TGTGCCAGCAGCGTGGGACAGACCGAAAATGAAAAACTGTTTTTT; CDR3 protein: CASSVGQTENEKLFF
D gene: -; clone size: once; J gene: TRBJ1-1; V gene: TRBV5-1; CDR3 length: 11; CDR3 DNA: TGCGCCAGCAGCTTGGGGCAGCGAGCTTTCTTT; CDR3 protein: CASSLGQRAFF
D gene: -; clone size: -; J gene: TRBJ1-2; V gene: TRBV28; CDR3 length: 14; CDR3 DNA: TGTGCCAGCATTGCCCGGGGGGTAACCTATGGCTACACCTTC; CDR3 protein: CASIARGVTYGYTF
D gene: TRBD1; clone size: few; J gene: TRBJ1-1; V gene: TRBV10-2; CDR3 length: 15; CDR3 DNA: TGCGCCAGCAGTGATTTCACTAGGACAGGCGCTGAAGCTTTCTTT; CDR3 protein: CASSDFTRTGAEAFF
D gene: -; clone size: -; J gene: TRBJ2-1; V gene: TRBV4-2; CDR3 length: 19; CDR3 DNA: TGTGCCAGCAGCCAAGATTCAGGGGGGAGGGCGAGCTCCTACAATGAGCAGTTCTTC; CDR3 protein: CASSQDSGGRASSYNEQFF
D gene: -; clone size: -; J gene: TRBJ2-3; V gene: TRBV5-4; CDR3 length: 13; CDR3 DNA: TGTGCCAGCAGCTTGAAAGATACAGATACGCAGTATTTT; CDR3 protein: CASSLKDTDTQYF
D gene: -; clone size: -; J gene: TRBJ1-1; V gene: TRBV9; CDR3 length: 13; CDR3 DNA: TGTGCCAGCAGTGACAGACAGAACACTGAAGCTTTCTTT; CDR3 protein: CASSDRQNTEAFF
D gene: TRBD1; clone size: -; J gene: TRBJ2-7; V gene: TRBV6-7; CDR3 length: 14; CDR3 DNA: TGTGCCACCGTGACAGGGGATACTCCCTACGAGCAGTACTTC; CDR3 protein: CATVTGDTPYEQYF